These 25 T cell receptor beta chains originate from one sample sequenced in a study of technical replicates of blood from several donors. Using immunoSEQ multiplex PCR, the repertoire was profiled, and TCRdb retains in-frame clones only, with some absent. The top ten clones hold approximately 4.5% of a sample with tens of thousands of clones, approximately 90% of them seen once. Sequencing was performed on PBMCs. The receptors shown here come from a human donor in good health. Some clones in this sample may be carry-over from other donors' samples.

The chain employs TRBV11-2 and TRBJ2-5; 7 nucleotides agree with TRBD2. In germline, CDR1 is SGHAT, CDR2 FQNNGV. The CDR3 length is 15 residues. V lost 2 bases and J lost 0; bases outside the gene matches: 3. The CDR3 DNA reads TGTGCCAGCAGCTTACTAGCGGCTAACCAAGAGACCCAGTACTTC. Protein sequence: CASSLLAANQETQYF.

This sequence joins TRBV6-5 and TRBJ2-7, with D perhaps TRBD1 (5 bases). Per germline, CDR1 MNHEY and CDR2 SVGAGI. The CDR3 runs to 14 residues. The ends were cut back, 7 bases at V and 7 bases at J, with 20 bases in the middle. CDR3 bases: TGTGCCAGCACGAGGACGCAGGGCCTCGGGGAGCAGTACTTC. The encoded protein is CASTRTQGLGEQYF.

The chain carries TRBV7-3 and TRBJ2-1, with D perhaps TRBD2 (7 bases). This CDR3 is 12 amino acids long. V lost 4 bases, J lost 11 bases, and 12 bases lay in between. Germline V gene lookup returns CDR1 SGHTA and CDR2 FQGTGA. CDR3 region: CASSSSGGQQFF. The CDR3 DNA is TGTGCCAGCAGCTCCTCGGGGGGCCAGCAGTTCTTC.

V usage is TRBV11-3 and J usage is TRBJ2-5, with 9 bases aligning to TRBD2. The CDR3 totals 14 residues. The junction had 7 bases not matched to a gene; V was cut back by 6 bases and J by 5 bases. Germline lookup yields CDR1 SGHNT and CDR2 YENEEA. DNA for the CDR3: TGTGCCAGCAGTCGGACTAGCGTATCGGAGACCCAGTACTTC. This translates into CASSRTSVSETQYF.

J is TRBJ2-7 and V is TRBV7-3; 12 nucleotides agree with TRBD2. With 0 bases clipped from V and 4 bases from J, the junction kept 7 bases outside the gene matches. Germline V gene data show CDR1 as SGHTA and CDR2 as FQGTGA. The CDR3 loop spans 17 amino acids. The CDR3 sequence is CASSLTCLAGGPYEQYF. DNA of the CDR3: TGTGCCAGCAGCTTAACTTGCCTAGCGGGAGGGCCGTACGAGCAGTACTTC. Drawing the rest from reference TRBV7-3 and TRBJ2-7, the complete variable domain is GAGVSQTPSNKVTEKGKYVELRCDPISGHTALYWYRQSLGQGPEFLIYFQGTGAADDSGLPNDRFFAVRPEGSVSTLKIQRTERGDSAVYLCASSLTCLAGGPYEQYFGPGTRLTVT.

The chain employs TRBV7-2 and TRBJ2-2; 11 bases align to TRBD2. V lost 2 bases to trimming and J lost 7 bases; unmatched junction nucleotides: 6. CDR3 length equals 16 residues. Per germline, CDR1 SGHTA and CDR2 FQGNSA. The CDR3 sequence is CASSLFSGGAGGELFF. In DNA, the CDR3 is TGTGCCAGCAGCTTATTTAGCGGGGGGGCCGGCGGGGAGCTGTTTTTT.

This clone showed up just a few times. The chain combines TRBV19 with TRBJ2-4, with D possibly matching TRBD1 (6 bases). The CDR3 is made up of 19 amino acids. The V gene's germline CDR1 is LNHDA and CDR2 SQIVND (reference sequence). V was cut by 3 bases and J by 1 base, with 22 bases left in between. For the CDR3, the DNA is TGTGCCAGTAGTATCGCGTCAGGGGATACAAAAGAGGCCAAAAACATTCAGTACTTC. Protein product: CASSIASGDTKEAKNIQYF.

This clone was counted only a few times. The chain is built from TRBV7-9 and TRBJ1-6, with TRBD1 matching over 10 bases. This CDR3 has 17 residues. Looked up from germline, CDR1 is SEHNR and CDR2 is FQNEAQ (reference sequence). The J segment lost 2 bases and the V segment lost 5 bases, leaving 6 bases of the junction unmatched. CDR3 residues: CASSAGQGDAYNSPLHF. DNA of the CDR3: TGTGCCAGCAGCGCAGGACAGGGGGACGCCTATAATTCACCCCTCCACTTT.

The CDR3 loop is CASGGGSDNQPQHF. The CDR3 DNA reads TGTGCCAGCGGGGGGGGGAGCGATAACCAGCCCCAGCATTTT. The V and J genes are TRBV7-8 and TRBJ1-5; maybe TRBD1 (5 bases). There are 14 residues in the CDR3. CDR1 is SGHVS and CDR2 is FQNEAQ in the germline V gene. V dropped 8 bases and J dropped 7 bases, with 18 bases sitting between them.

The chain employs TRBV29-1 and TRBJ2-2, with D maybe TRBD1 (6 bases). This CDR3 is built from 13 residues. Per germline, CDR1 SQVTM and CDR2 ANQGSEA. The V and J ends lost 4 bases and 1 base respectively, with 7 bases between them. The CDR3 bases are TGCAGCGTTGCAGGGGTGAACACCGGGGAGCTGTTTTTT. It specifies CSVAGVNTGELFF.

The chain joins TRBV4-1 to TRBJ2-5, with D unclear. The germline V gene encodes CDR1 MGHRA and CDR2 YSYEKL. There are 14 residues in the CDR3. V lost 1 base and J lost 5, with 11 bases in between. CDR3 amino acids: CASSQVIAVETQYF. In nucleotides, the CDR3 is TGCGCCAGCAGCCAAGTTATAGCAGTTGAGACCCAGTACTTC.

The rearrangement links TRBV9 to TRBJ1-1; D call uncertain. This CDR3 has 13 residues. The V gene lost 0 bases and the J gene lost 4 bases, with 7 bases spanning the gap. Germline V gene lookup returns CDR1 SGDLS and CDR2 YYNGEE. The CDR3 sequence: CASSVDVSTEAFF. CDR3 sequence (DNA): TGTGCCAGCAGCGTAGACGTCAGCACTGAAGCTTTCTTT.

This chain uses TRBV12-5 with TRBJ2-1, with a possible D match to TRBD2 (5 bases). The V end was cut by 6 bases, the J end by 5 bases, with 17 bases between. CDR1 and CDR2 from the germline V gene are LGHNT and FRNRAP. CDR3 size: 15 residues. This CDR3 reads CASGLLAIRDNEQFF. In DNA, the CDR3 is TGTGCTAGTGGCTTGTTAGCGATCCGGGACAATGAGCAGTTCTTC.

This chain links TRBV7-3 with TRBJ2-3, with 12 bases aligning to TRBD2. The CDR3 is made up of 14 amino acids. CDR1 is SGHTA, CDR2 FQGTGA, per germline. Trimming removed 4 bases from V and 7 bases from J; junction bases left unmatched: 3. CDR3 DNA: TGTGCCAGCAGCTCGGGACTAGCGGGCAATACGCAGTATTTT. This codes for CASSSGLAGNTQYF.

V usage is TRBV11-3 and J usage is TRBJ2-7; 7 nucleotides line up with TRBD2. With V trimmed by 1 base and J by 6 bases, 3 bases remained unmatched. The CDR3 spans 13 residues. CDR1 and CDR2 from the germline V gene are SGHNT and YENEEA. The CDR3 is CASSLGGEGEQYF. Written as DNA, the CDR3 is TGTGCCAGCAGCTTAGGGGGGGAGGGCGAGCAGTACTTC.

J is TRBJ2-1 and V is TRBV15, with 10 bases lining up with TRBD2. Germline trimming cut 0 bases from V and 8 bases from J; bases unmatched to any gene: 1. The germline CDR1 and CDR2 sequences are LNHNV and YYDKDF (reference sequence). The CDR3 is 14 residues long. The CDR3: CATSRESGGDEQFF. CDR3 in DNA: TGTGCCACCAGCAGAGAGAGCGGGGGGGATGAGCAGTTCTTC.

This chain uses TRBV20-1 with TRBJ1-1, with D possibly TRBD1 on 5 matching bases. The germline CDR1 and CDR2 sequences are DFQATT and SNEGSKA (reference sequence). With 6 bases removed from V and 4 bases from J, the gap between germline ends came to 9 bases. The CDR3 has 11 amino acids. The CDR3 DNA reads TGCAGTGCGGGGGGGAGCACTGAAGCTTTCTTT. Translating gives CSAGGSTEAFF.

V is TRBV5-6 and J is TRBJ2-1; TRBD1 aligns across 11 bases. This CDR3 is built from 17 residues. The V and J ends lost 1 base and 4 bases, in that order; junction bases with no gene match: 7. Germline lookup yields CDR1 SGHDT and CDR2 YYEEEE. Written as DNA, the CDR3 is TGTGCCAGCAGCTTGATTCAGGGGACAGGGGGGTACAATGAGCAGTTCTTC. The encoded protein is CASSLIQGTGGYNEQFF.

The V gene is TRBV4-3, the J gene TRBJ2-7, with 9 bases lining up with TRBD1. Trimming cost V 4 bases and J 5 bases; bases outside gene matches: 9. CDR3 length equals 15 residues. Germline-derived CDR1 and CDR2 are LGHNA and YSLEER. The CDR3 here is CASSPRWDRADEQYF. The CDR3 region has the DNA TGCGCCAGCAGCCCCAGATGGGACAGGGCGGACGAGCAGTACTTC.

The gene calls are TRBV6-1 and TRBJ2-7; tentative D call: TRBD2 (6 bases). Trimming cost V 11 bases and J 2 bases, with 10 bases left between them. This CDR3 contains 11 residues. Germline V gene data show CDR1 as MNHNS and CDR2 as SASEGT. CDR3 in amino acids: CAVREAYEQYF. CDR3 in DNA: TGTGCCGTCAGGGAGGCCTACGAGCAGTACTTC.

The rearrangement joins TRBV5-1 to TRBJ2-6; unclear D gene. This CDR3 spans 17 amino acids. Per the germline V gene, CDR1 is SGHRS and CDR2 is YFSETQ. V lost 4 bases, J lost 2 bases, and 16 bases lay in between. The CDR3: CASSRQAQVAGANVLTF. The CDR3 DNA is TGCGCCAGCAGCCGTCAGGCCCAGGTAGCTGGGGCCAACGTCCTGACTTTC.

This clone was picked up a small number of times. The V call is TRBV7-6, the J call TRBJ1-1, with D hard to call. Germline V gene data show CDR1 as SGHVS and CDR2 as FNYEAQ. CDR3 length: 14 residues. The V end was cut by 2 bases, the J end by 0 bases, with 7 bases between. Written as DNA, the CDR3 is TGTGCCAGCAGCTTACTAAAAATGAACACTGAAGCTTTCTTT. It encodes CASSLLKMNTEAFF. Combining the CDR3 with reference TRBV7-6 and TRBJ1-1 gives the whole variable domain GAGVSQSPRYKVTKRGQDVALRCDPISGHVSLYWYRQALGQGPEFLTYFNYEAQQDKSGLPNDRFSAERPEGSISTLTIQRTEQRDSAMYRCASSLLKMNTEAFFGQGTRLTVV.

The chain recombines TRBV30 with TRBJ1-6; 9 nucleotides line up with TRBD1. The ends lost 0 bases at V and 7 bases at J; junction bases unmatched: 7. Germline CDR1 reads GTSNPN; CDR2 reads SVGIG (reference sequence). This CDR3 spans 16 amino acids. The CDR3 DNA reads as TGTGCCTGGAGTGTACAAACCGGGACAGGGAATTCACCCCTCCACTTT. It encodes CAWSVQTGTGNSPLHF.

This chain links TRBV4-3 with TRBJ2-1; 8 bases fit TRBD2. The trim removed 1 base at V and 2 bases at J, leaving 13 bases unmatched. CDR1 is LGHNA and CDR2 is YSLEER in the germline V gene. The CDR3 loop spans 19 amino acids. CDR3 in amino acids: CASSQGLKWREDPYNEQFF. The DNA of the CDR3 is TGCGCCAGCAGCCAAGGTCTAAAATGGCGGGAGGACCCCTACAATGAGCAGTTCTTC.

A note on this clone: Other DNA sequences from this sample encode an identical CDR3 as well. J is TRBJ1-6 and V is TRBV19, with TRBD1 as a possible D gene (6 bases). V was cut by 5 bases and J by 7 bases, with 12 bases left in between. The CDR3 has 14 amino acids. Germline CDR1 and CDR2: LNHDA and SQIVND (reference sequence). The CDR3 loop reads CASSVQGGNSPLHF. The DNA for the CDR3 is TGTGCCAGTAGTGTACAGGGCGGGAATTCACCCCTCCACTTT.